The TCR beta chain under discussion was sequenced for a study of cytomegalovirus exposure and HLA in healthy donors. Study-level information: Later analysis reported that the 110 or so validation repertoires shared the platform of the approximately 670 first-cohort repertoires.

General study points: One later analysis, an examination of the 120 validation repertoires, found that first-cohort TCR clusters tended to co-occur in them. For cytomegalovirus status, the classifier reportedly gave diagnoses with high specificity and sensitivity.

This table comes from immunoSEQ multiplex PCR, and its TCRdb copy is limited to in-frame clones, with some not included. The profile shows over 150,000 clones, about 89% of them singletons. V shed 6 bases and J shed 2 bases, with 19 bases lying between them. CDR1 MGHRA and CDR2 YSYEKL come from the germline V gene. CDR3 size: 16 residues. Notes on this clone: Its target is unknown.

The receptor comes from a woman aged 18-30 years in good health and CMV-seropositive. The chain is built from TRBV4-1 and TRBJ1-2, with D perhaps TRBD1 (5 bases). The sample consisted of PBMCs. The CDR3: CASSNDGRGGNYGYTF. CDR3 coding DNA: TGCGCCAGCAGTAACGACGGGAGGGGCGGAAACTATGGCTACACCTTC.